This TCR beta chain comes out of a study of blood T cell repertoires in COVID-19. Study-wide context: The origin of the acute and convalescent COVID-19 samples was the United States, Italy and Spain. The cDNA or gDNA used as material had been derived from T cells, B-cell-depleted T cells, or PBMCs.

V was trimmed by 5 bases and J by 0 bases, leaving 10 bases between them. The CDR3 length is 14 residues. CDR1 MNHEY and CDR2 SVGAGI come from the germline V gene. Per the original data handling: Amplifying reference gene primers gave estimates of nucleated cell counts. Profiled with immunoSEQ multiplex PCR; TCRdb holds only in-frame clones, not every one. V and J calls and clone size are those listed in that table; D and trimming were worked out from the DNA. Of about 160,000 clones listed, over 85% are singletons. The table lists this clone with a few counts. This TCR was recovered from a man between 60 and 75 years old with active or convalescent COVID-19. The gene calls are TRBV6-5 and TRBJ1-1; D is possibly TRBD1 (6 bases). Specimen: peripheral blood. This CDR3 is CASSPTGLNTEAFF. CDR3 coding DNA: TGTGCCAGCAGTCCGACAGGATTGAACACTGAAGCTTTCTTT.